These 16 T cell receptor beta chains originate from one sample sequenced in a study of naive and memory T cell subsets. A UMI-containing oligonucleotide was joined by 3' ligation to the TCR cDNA template. Ligated cDNA underwent four rounds of PCR with nested alpha and beta constant region primers and SP2. TCRdb re-called the 5' RACE reads with MiXCR, one entry per CDR3 protein. The sample shows 50,000 or so distinct CDR3 sequences, 5.5% to 8.5% of them seen only once. The receptors originated from a male donor in good health.

This clonotype was counted between two and nine times. This chain links TRBV27 with TRBJ2-2; D unresolved. Deletions cut 6 bases from V and 1 base from J, with 6 bases between. The CDR3 spans 13 residues. Germline CDR1 and CDR2: MNHEY and SMNVEV (reference sequence). CDR3 amino acids: CASSPLNTGELFF. The DNA for the CDR3 is TGTGCCAGCAGCCCGCTGAACACCGGGGAGCTGTTTTTT.

This clonotype appeared many times. The J gene is TRBJ2-1, the V gene TRBV6-2 or TRBV6-3, with 13 bases identical to TRBD2. The CDR3 sequence is 19 residues long. Losses at the gene ends were 2 bases for V and 4 bases for J; bases not matched to a gene: 11. The germline CDR1 and CDR2 sequences are MNHEY and SVGEGT. CDR3 protein: CASSYRTSGGLRDYNEQFF. The CDR3 nucleotides read TGTGCCAGCAGTTACAGGACTAGCGGGGGCCTACGGGATTACAATGAGCAGTTCTTC.

This clonotype has at least ten counts. The chain combines TRBV27 with TRBJ2-5; D perhaps matches TRBD1 (5 bases). Germline V gene lookup returns CDR1 MNHEY and CDR2 SMNVEV (reference sequence). CDR3 size: 13 residues. V gave up 4 bases and J gave up 7 bases, with 13 bases separating them. DNA for the CDR3: TGTGCCAGCAGTTCTCAGGGATCCGGGACCCAGTACTTC. This translates into CASSSQGSGTQYF.

V gene TRBV4-1 combines with J gene TRBJ1-2; possibly TRBD1 for D (5 bases). The V end was cut by 3 bases, the J end by 8 bases, with 13 bases between. The CDR3 spans 13 residues. Germline values: CDR1 MGHRA, CDR2 YSYEKL. The CDR3 here is CASSHTDGGGYTF. The CDR3 coding sequence is TGCGCCAGCAGCCACACGGACGGGGGAGGCTACACCTTC.

This clonotype is medium-sized (0.01 to 0.1%) by share. The chain joins TRBV12-5 to TRBJ1-2; the D is unclear. This CDR3 contains 12 residues. The V end was cut by 6 bases, the J end by 4 bases, with 9 bases between. Germline CDR1 and CDR2: LGHNT and FRNRAP. CDR3 in amino acids: CASGNQTYGYTF. The CDR3 DNA follows: TGTGCTAGTGGAAACCAGACCTATGGCTACACCTTC.

This clonotype has more than one count but fewer than ten. J is TRBJ2-4 and V is TRBV7-2; 14 positions match TRBD2. CDR3 length: 15 amino acids. CDR1 is SGHTA, CDR2 FQGNSA, per germline. V lost 5 bases, J lost 8 bases, and 5 bases stayed unmatched. CDR3 nucleotide sequence: TGTGCCAGCAGCACCGGGGGACTAGCGGGAGACATTCAGTACTTC. It codes for CASSTGGLAGDIQYF. Looking up the rest from reference TRBV7-2 and TRBJ2-4 gives the full variable domain: GAGVSQSPSNKVTEKGKDVELRCDPISGHTALYWYRQSLGQGLEFLIYFQGNSAPDKSGLPSDRFSAERTGGSVSTLTIQRTQQEDSAVYLCASSTGGLAGDIQYFGAGTRLSVL.

The chain is built from TRBV14 and TRBJ1-1; D uncertain. CDR1 and CDR2 from the germline V gene are SGHDN and FVKESK. The CDR3 contains 15 residues. V was trimmed by 1 base and J by 5 bases, leaving 14 bases between them. The CDR3 sequence is CASSQVRALPTEAFF. The CDR3 DNA sequence: TGTGCCAGCAGCCAAGTCCGGGCGCTACCGACTGAAGCTTTCTTT. Based on the CDR3 plus reference TRBV14 and TRBJ1-1, the full variable domain is EAGVTQFPSHSVIEKGQTVTLRCDPISGHDNLYWYRRVMGKEIKFLLHFVKESKQDESGMPNNRFLAERTGGTYSTLKVQPAELEDSGVYFCASSQVRALPTEAFFGQGTRLTVV.

This clonotype appeared many times. This chain links TRBV12-3 or TRBV12-4 with TRBJ2-2; TRBD1 aligns across 11 bases. The V and J ends lost 8 bases and 6 bases, in that order; junction bases with no gene match: 2. This CDR3 has 13 residues. The CDR3 spells CASLGQGAGELFF. Here the CDR3 DNA reads TGTGCCAGCCTGGGACAGGGGGCCGGGGAGCTGTTTTTT.

This clonotype was found a few times. The chain recombines TRBV12-3 or TRBV12-4 with TRBJ2-3; TRBD1 matches 8 bases. The V gene end was trimmed by 1 base and the J gene end by 8 bases; junction bases not matched to a gene: 2. The CDR3 extends over 13 amino acids. The CDR3 nucleotides read TGTGCCAGCAGTTTAGACGGACAGGGTACGCAGTATTTT. Its protein is CASSLDGQGTQYF.

The chain uses TRBV3-1 and TRBJ1-4; weak D call: TRBD1 (5 bases). The V gene's germline CDR1 is LGHDT and CDR2 YNNKEL (reference sequence). The germline V and J ends were trimmed by 4 bases and 8 bases, with 14 bases remaining between them. The CDR3 is made up of 14 amino acids. The CDR3 DNA is TGTGCCAGCAGCCTCGACAGTCGGGAGGAAAAACTGTTTTTT. The encoded protein is CASSLDSREEKLFF.

This clonotype was observed at least ten times. V and J are TRBV6-5 and TRBJ2-2, with 10 positions matching TRBD1. This CDR3 spans 19 amino acids. The V segment lost 4 bases and the J segment 5 bases; nucleotides outside the gene matches: 16. Per germline, CDR1 MNHEY and CDR2 SVGAGI. In DNA, the CDR3 is TGTGCCAGCAGTTCCCAATTTCCGGGACAGGGGCCCCAAACCGGGGAGCTGTTTTTT. It specifies CASSSQFPGQGPQTGELFF.

This clonotype was seen repeatedly, ten times or more. The V call is TRBV20-1, the J call TRBJ2-7; 7 bases agree with TRBD1. The junction had 9 bases not matched to a gene; V was cut back by 1 base and J by 0 bases. The CDR3 sequence is 16 residues long. Per the germline V gene, CDR1 is DFQATT and CDR2 is SNEGSKA (reference sequence). The chain's CDR3 is CSARVELQGLSYEQYF. The CDR3 nucleotides read TGCAGTGCTAGAGTGGAGTTACAGGGGCTCTCCTACGAGCAGTACTTC.

Notes on this clonotype: This may be a read error, as it is one base from a much larger clone. This sequence joins TRBV7-9 and TRBJ2-5, with 13 nucleotides matching TRBD2. CDR3 length: 16 amino acids. The germline V gene has CDR1 SEHNR and CDR2 FQNEAQ (reference sequence). The trim removed 3 bases at V and 2 bases at J, leaving 3 bases unmatched. CDR3 sequence (DNA): TGTGCCAGCAGCTTCCAGGGACTAGCGGGACAAGAGACCCAGTACTTC. This translates into CASSFQGLAGQETQYF.

The chain combines TRBV12-3 or TRBV12-4 with TRBJ2-7, with D perhaps TRBD2 (5 bases). There are 13 residues in the CDR3. Trimming took off 5 bases at V and 6 bases at J, with 14 bases between the two ends. CDR3 DNA: TGTGCCAGCAGTCGGCTAGCCGCCGGCGAGCAGTACTTC. Its protein product is CASSRLAAGEQYF.

This clonotype was seen at least ten times. V is TRBV7-9 and J is TRBJ2-7; 7 bases map to TRBD1. Per germline, CDR1 SEHNR and CDR2 FQNEAQ (reference sequence). CDR3 size: 14 residues. V lost 8 bases and J lost 3; bases outside the gene matches: 10. The CDR3 loop is CASRDSRTNYEQYF. Here the CDR3 DNA reads TGTGCCAGCCGGGACAGCCGAACCAACTACGAGCAGTACTTC.

This clonotype appeared many times. The V gene is TRBV29-1, the J gene TRBJ2-1; 7 nucleotides align to TRBD2. The CDR3 extends over 14 amino acids. From germline, CDR1 is SQVTM and CDR2 ANQGSEA. J lost 7 bases, V lost 4 bases, and 10 bases had no gene match. Here the CDR3 reads CSVASGGLSNEQFF. The CDR3 coding sequence is TGCAGCGTTGCTTCGGGGGGACTTAGTAATGAGCAGTTCTTC.